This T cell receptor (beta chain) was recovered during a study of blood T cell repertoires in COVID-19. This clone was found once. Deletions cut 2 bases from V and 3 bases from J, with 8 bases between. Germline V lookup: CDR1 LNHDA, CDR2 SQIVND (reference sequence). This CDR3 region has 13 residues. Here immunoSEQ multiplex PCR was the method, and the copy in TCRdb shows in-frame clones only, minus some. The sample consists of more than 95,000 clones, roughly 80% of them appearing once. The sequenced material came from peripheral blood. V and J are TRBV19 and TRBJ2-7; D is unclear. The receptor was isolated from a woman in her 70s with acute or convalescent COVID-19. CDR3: CASSISPFYEQYF. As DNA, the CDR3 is TGTGCCAGTAGTATATCCCCTTTCTACGAGCAGTACTTC.